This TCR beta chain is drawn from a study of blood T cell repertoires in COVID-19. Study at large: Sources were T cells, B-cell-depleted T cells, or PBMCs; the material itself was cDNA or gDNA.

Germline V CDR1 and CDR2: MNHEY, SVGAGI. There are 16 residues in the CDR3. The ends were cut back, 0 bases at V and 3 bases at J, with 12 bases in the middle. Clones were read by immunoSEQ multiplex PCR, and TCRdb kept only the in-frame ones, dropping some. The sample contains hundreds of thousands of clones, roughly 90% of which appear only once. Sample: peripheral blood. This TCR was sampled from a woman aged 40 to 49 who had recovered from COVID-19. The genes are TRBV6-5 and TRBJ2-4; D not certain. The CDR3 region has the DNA TGTGCCAGCAGTTACTCCGCATACTTGGTCAAAAACATTCAGTACTTC. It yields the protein CASSYSAYLVKNIQYF.